This TCR beta chain was recorded in a study of shared T cell receptors in the human thymus. Germline V lookup: CDR1 MNHNY, CDR2 SVGAGI (reference sequence). V gave up 2 bases and J gave up 0 bases, with 13 bases separating them. CDR3 length equals 16 residues. Produced via immunoSEQ multiplex PCR; TCRdb's table is partial and in-frame only. The repertoire holds roughly 700,000 clones, with 88% as singletons. This same sample was also part of a study on human thymus T cells. Per that paper: Thymus was obtained from resections taken during corrective heart surgery.

The rearrangement joins TRBV6-6 to TRBJ1-2, with D possibly being TRBD1 (5 bases). This receptor was obtained from a boy younger than two with a congenital heart defect. The sample taken for sequencing was thymocytes. The CDR3, as DNA: TGTGCCAGCAGTTACAGATCGGGGGTAGCTAACTATGGCTACACCTTC. It encodes CASSYRSGVANYGYTF.